These 8 T cell receptor beta chains were sequenced from one sample in a study of blood T cell repertoires in COVID-19. Sequencing used immunoSEQ multiplex PCR; TCRdb keeps in-frame clones, though not all of them. This sample has roughly 380,000 clones, with roughly nine tenths found just once. The sample consisted of PBMCs or T cells enriched from blood (not recorded which). All receptors derive from a woman aged 30 to 39 who had recovered from COVID-19.

This clone appeared a single time. This chain links TRBV6-4 with TRBJ2-1; D perhaps matches TRBD2 (5 bases). The germline CDR1 and CDR2 sequences are MRHNA and SNTAGT. There are 14 residues in the CDR3. V lost 6 bases to trimming and J lost 2 bases, with 11 bases between them. This CDR3 reads CASSRGPPYNEQFF. The CDR3 DNA follows: TGTGCCAGCAGCCGAGGGCCCCCCTACAATGAGCAGTTCTTC.

The chain employs TRBV5-1 and TRBJ2-1; 11 bases line up with TRBD2. Trimming removed 5 bases from V and 7 bases from J; junction bases left unmatched: 5. The CDR3 contains 14 residues. Germline CDR1 SGHRS, CDR2 YFSETQ. The CDR3 region has the DNA TGCGCCAGCAGAGACCTAGCGGGGGGAAATGAGCAGTTCTTC. The encoded protein is CASRDLAGGNEQFF.

V gene TRBV23-1 combines with J gene TRBJ2-3; D call uncertain. TRBV23-1 is annotated as an ORF whose role is uncertain. The CDR3 spans 12 residues. V shed 1 base and J shed 5 bases, with 4 bases lying between them. The CDR3 nucleotides are TGCGCCAGCAGTCAATACATAGATACGCAGTATTTT. Its protein is CASSQYIDTQYF.

The chain has TRBV5-6 and TRBJ1-4; no reliable D call. Germline V gene sequence: CDR1 SGHDT, CDR2 YYEEEE. The V and J ends lost 0 bases and 10 bases respectively, with 10 bases between them. The CDR3 covers 13 residues. The DNA for the CDR3 is TGTGCCAGCAGCTTGGTTCGGGGTGGAAAACTGTTTTTT. Its protein product is CASSLVRGGKLFF.

This chain joins TRBV12-3 or TRBV12-4 and TRBJ1-2, with D maybe TRBD1 (5 bases). The V and J ends lost 5 bases and 8 bases respectively, with 15 bases between them. The CDR3 is made up of 13 amino acids. The CDR3 region has the DNA TGTGCCAGCAGTCCCCTTTTCGGGGGAGGCTACACCTTC. Protein sequence: CASSPLFGGGYTF.

Only one count was recorded for this clone. The chain combines TRBV15 with TRBJ1-4, with a possible D match to TRBD1 (6 bases). Germline V gives CDR1 LNHNV, CDR2 YYDKDF (reference sequence). The CDR3 has 14 amino acids. Trimming shortened V by 1 base and J by 10 bases, and 13 bases separated the two germline ends. In nucleotides, the CDR3 is TGTGCCACCAGCAGAGCTGTTGACAGGACAAAACTGTTTTTT. Translated: CATSRAVDRTKLFF.

The rearrangement links TRBV12-3 or TRBV12-4 to TRBJ2-7; TRBD1 might be the D (6 bases). The CDR3 is made up of 13 amino acids. V was shortened by 4 bases and J by 6 bases, with 13 bases between the two germline ends. DNA for the CDR3: TGTGCCAGCAGTTACCGGGACACTGGCGAGCAGTACTTC. Its protein is CASSYRDTGEQYF.

This clone came up a few times. The rearrangement links TRBV3-1 (or the pseudogene TRBV3-2) to TRBJ1-2; D not resolved. Trimming removed 5 bases from V and 6 bases from J, with 13 bases in between. This CDR3 spans 13 amino acids. CDR1 is LGHDT, CDR2 YNNKEL, per germline (reference sequence). CDR3 region: CASSFGAENGYTF. Written as DNA, the CDR3 is TGTGCCAGCAGCTTTGGAGCGGAAAATGGCTACACCTTC.